This note documents a single T cell receptor beta chain sequence. This record comes from a study of blood T cell repertoires in COVID-19. Study context: PBMCs, B-cell-depleted T cells, or T cells provided the cDNA or gDNA that made up the material.

Per the original methods: Estimation of nucleated cell counts relied on the amplification of reference gene primers. The repertoire was sequenced with immunoSEQ multiplex PCR; TCRdb's copy has only in-frame clones and lacks some. V and J calls and clone size are as listed in that table; D and trimming were resolved from the DNA. The sample lists 150,000 to 200,000 clones; less than 90% were seen once. Germline CDR1 and CDR2: SGHNT and YYREEE (reference sequence). Trimming took off 2 bases at V and 2 bases at J, with 13 bases between the two ends. CDR3 length: 15 amino acids. The origin of this receptor is a woman in her 70s with COVID-19, enrolled during active disease. The sample was peripheral blood. The chain uses TRBV5-4 and TRBJ1-1; perhaps TRBD1 as D (5 bases). The CDR3 protein is CASSFTPGGNTEAFF. CDR3 nucleotide sequence: TGTGCCAGCAGCTTCACGCCGGGGGGTAACACTGAAGCTTTCTTT.